The following is a TCR beta chain sequence with its context. Its antigen is as yet unknown. This entry belongs to a study of early T cells in non-severe SARS-CoV-2 infection. Looking at the study overall: Chains stayed unpaired after sequencing of bulk RNA from unsorted whole blood. Study-wide results and limits: Private and CD4 specificities were missed by VDJdb matching, skewed to anti-spike CD8.

Each cDNA molecule carried a unique molecular identifier. Using its own MiXCR run on the 5' RACE reads, TCRdb lists one record per CDR3 protein. Among 57,000 or so distinct CDR3 sequences, around 12% were seen once, and the ten largest hold over 1%. The material sequenced was whole blood, taken at baseline. The source is an adult who was a healthcare worker with PCR-confirmed SARS-CoV-2 infection or an uninfected control (not recorded which). The donor label of this sample is uncertain.

The CDR3 region is CSALRSGDPYNEQFF. The CDR3 region has the DNA TGCAGTGCTCTCAGAAGCGGGGACCCCTACAATGAGCAGTTCTTC. The chain has TRBV20-1 and TRBJ2-1; 7 nucleotides agree with TRBD2. The V gene's germline CDR1 is DFQATT and CDR2 SNEGSKA (reference sequence). The CDR3 is 15 residues long. Germline trimming cut 5 bases from V and 2 bases from J; bases unmatched to any gene: 9.